A single sample gave rise to the 7 T cell receptor beta chains below, sequenced in a study of tissue T cells after allogeneic stem cell transplantation. The assay was immunoSEQ multiplex PCR, and TCRdb's table has in-frame clones only and misses some. The sample shows over 25,000 clones, 65% to 90% of them seen only once. Specimen: blood, collected before transplantation. The receptor source for this set is a woman between 18 and 49 years old who later had graft-versus-host disease after an allogeneic stem cell transplant.

This clone appeared a few times. The chain carries TRBV19 and TRBJ1-2; a possible D gene is TRBD1 (5 bases). Deletions cut 7 bases from V and 4 bases from J, with 13 bases between. Per the germline V gene, CDR1 is LNHDA and CDR2 is SQIVND (reference sequence). The CDR3 is 13 amino acids. CDR3 protein: CASTYDDSYGYTF. The CDR3 DNA sequence: TGTGCCAGTACCTACGATGACAGCTATGGCTACACCTTC.

The chain recombines TRBV5-6 with TRBJ2-7; 11 bases match TRBD2. Germline lookup yields CDR1 SGHDT and CDR2 YYEEEE. J gave up 3 bases and V 2 bases, and 4 bases lay outside the gene matches. The length of the CDR3 is 15 residues. CDR3 sequence reads: CASSFRLAGFYEQYF. The CDR3 nucleotides read TGTGCCAGCAGCTTCCGACTAGCGGGATTCTACGAGCAGTACTTC.

The rearrangement uses TRBV28 and TRBJ2-5; 9 bases map to TRBD1. CDR3 length: 15 amino acids. From germline, CDR1 is MDHEN and CDR2 SYDVKM. The J segment lost 5 bases and the V segment lost 6 bases, leaving 10 bases of the junction unmatched. The CDR3 here is CASSPAGQGEETQYF. DNA of the CDR3: TGTGCCAGCAGCCCCGCGGGACAGGGTGAGGAGACCCAGTACTTC.

The chain recombines TRBV27 with TRBJ2-7; D possibly corresponds to TRBD2 (6 bases). Trimming left V 7 bases short and J 3 bases short, with 22 bases between. CDR1 and CDR2 from the germline V gene are MNHEY and SMNVEV (reference sequence). The length of the CDR3 is 16 residues. CDR3 coding DNA: TGTGCCAGCAAGCGGGCAGGCTCTCCACTTGTCTACGAGCAGTACTTC. It translates to CASKRAGSPLVYEQYF.

V is TRBV5-1 and J is TRBJ1-4, with D maybe TRBD1 (5 bases). The V end lost 0 bases, the J end lost 12 bases, and 15 bases lay between the germline ends. This CDR3 has 14 residues. Germline V gene data show CDR1 as SGHRS and CDR2 as YFSETQ. The DNA for the CDR3 is TGCGCCAGCAGCTTGGGGCAGGGTAGGGTTGAACTGTTTTTT. Its translation is CASSLGQGRVELFF.

The V and J genes are TRBV11-2 and TRBJ2-3, with 7 bases aligning to TRBD1. The V segment lost 0 bases and the J segment 3 bases; nucleotides outside the gene matches: 0. Germline V CDR1 and CDR2: SGHAT, FQNNGV. The CDR3 has 14 amino acids. The CDR3 reads CASSLDRGTDTQYF. As DNA, the CDR3 is TGTGCCAGCAGCTTAGACAGGGGGACAGATACGCAGTATTTT. Full variable domain (outside the CDR3, taken from reference TRBV11-2 and TRBJ2-3): EAGVAQSPRYKIIEKRQSVAFWCNPISGHATLYWYQQILGQGPKLLIQFQNNGVVDDSQLPKDRFSAERLKGVDSTLKIQPAKLEDSAVYLCASSLDRGTDTQYFGPGTRLTVL.

This clone was seen once. J is TRBJ2-2 and V is TRBV6-4, with unresolved D. This CDR3 has 14 amino acids. The germline CDR1 and CDR2 sequences are MRHNA and SNTAGT. Trimming shortened V by 8 bases and J by 7 bases, and 17 bases separated the two germline ends. CDR3 protein: CASHPIGQVGELFF. CDR3 nucleotide sequence: TGTGCCAGCCACCCCATCGGGCAAGTCGGGGAGCTGTTTTTT.